This is a list of T cell receptor beta chains from one sample in a study of blood T cell repertoires in COVID-19. Profiling relied on immunoSEQ multiplex PCR, and the TCRdb table lists in-frame clones only, not all of them. The top ten hold roughly 1.4% of the sample, which has 370,000 or so clones, about 90% seen once. The specimen was PBMCs or T cells enriched from blood (not recorded which). The receptors were gathered from a man under 40 who had recovered from COVID-19. Both conserved end residues are part of each CDR3. The order of the fields is V gene, clone size, J gene, D gene, CDR3 DNA, CDR3 protein. D genes are given only for firm matches. Not every row has a clone size; where given, it reads once, few, many or a size class.

v_call: TRBV7-2
clone_size: NA
j_call: TRBJ2-7
d_call: NA
cdr3_nt: TGTGCCAGCAGCTTACCAGGGGGGCCCTACGAGCAGTACTTC
cdr3_aa: CASSLPGGPYEQYF

v_call: TRBV5-1
clone_size: NA
j_call: TRBJ1-4
d_call: TRBD1
cdr3_nt: TGCGCCAGCAGCTTGGGGGACAGGGGAAAACTGTTTTTT
cdr3_aa: CASSLGDRGKLFF

v_call: TRBV30
clone_size: NA
j_call: TRBJ1-1
d_call: NA
cdr3_nt: TGTGCCTGGAGTGGGGGGCCGGGCTTGAACACTGAAGCTTTCTTT
cdr3_aa: CAWSGGPGLNTEAFF

v_call: TRBV18
clone_size: NA
j_call: TRBJ1-2
d_call: TRBD1
cdr3_nt: TGTGCCAGCTCCCTCGGAGGGACAGGGAAGGACTACACCTTC
cdr3_aa: CASSLGGTGKDYTF

v_call: TRBV19
clone_size: NA
j_call: TRBJ1-2
d_call: NA
cdr3_nt: TGTGCCAGTAGTAACATTGTGGGCGGCTACACCTTC
cdr3_aa: CASSNIVGGYTF

v_call: TRBV28
clone_size: NA
j_call: TRBJ2-3
d_call: TRBD1
cdr3_nt: TGTGCCAGCAGTCCGGGACAGGGGGCGCATCCAGATACGCAGTATTTT
cdr3_aa: CASSPGQGAHPDTQYF

v_call: TRBV6-5
clone_size: NA
j_call: TRBJ1-5
d_call: TRBD1
cdr3_nt: TGTGCCAGCAGTTCCTACTCCGGGACAGGGTATCAGCCCCAGCATTTT
cdr3_aa: CASSSYSGTGYQPQHF

v_call: TRBV4-1
clone_size: NA
j_call: TRBJ1-2
d_call: NA
cdr3_nt: TGCGCCAGCAGCCAGTCCGCGGGGCCCCTCCACTATGGCTACACCTTC
cdr3_aa: CASSQSAGPLHYGYTF

v_call: TRBV5-1
clone_size: few
j_call: TRBJ1-1
d_call: NA
cdr3_nt: TGCGCCAGCAGCTTGGGACAGACGAACACTGAAGCTTTCTTT
cdr3_aa: CASSLGQTNTEAFF

v_call: TRBV7-9
clone_size: NA
j_call: TRBJ1-5
d_call: NA
cdr3_nt: TGTGCCAGCAGTTCAGGACAGTTAAATCAGCCCCAGCATTTT
cdr3_aa: CASSSGQLNQPQHF

v_call: TRBV5-1
clone_size: NA
j_call: TRBJ1-6
d_call: NA
cdr3_nt: TGCGCCAGCAGCCCCTCGGGGATACAGAATTCACCCCTCCACTTT
cdr3_aa: CASSPSGIQNSPLHF

v_call: TRBV19
clone_size: NA
j_call: TRBJ1-1
d_call: NA
cdr3_nt: TGTGCCAGTAGTATTGGAACAGGCAACACTGAAGCTTTCTTT
cdr3_aa: CASSIGTGNTEAFF

v_call: TRBV6-2/TRBV6-3
clone_size: NA
j_call: TRBJ2-3
d_call: NA
cdr3_nt: TGTGCCAGCAGTTACTCGGAGGGGCGGGATACGCAGTATTTT
cdr3_aa: CASSYSEGRDTQYF

v_call: TRBV5-6
clone_size: NA
j_call: TRBJ1-4
d_call: NA
cdr3_nt: TGTGCCAGCAGCTTGGACAGGACCAATCAAAAACTGTTTTTT
cdr3_aa: CASSLDRTNQKLFF

v_call: TRBV4-2
clone_size: NA
j_call: TRBJ1-1
d_call: NA
cdr3_nt: TGTGCCAGCAGCCAAGGATCCGACAGGAGGAACACTGAAGCTTTCTTT
cdr3_aa: CASSQGSDRRNTEAFF

v_call: TRBV6-6
clone_size: NA
j_call: TRBJ2-1
d_call: NA
cdr3_nt: TGTGCCAGCACTGAAATGGGCCTCTCCTACAATGAGCAGTTCTTC
cdr3_aa: CASTEMGLSYNEQFF

v_call: TRBV6-5
clone_size: NA
j_call: TRBJ1-2
d_call: TRBD1
cdr3_nt: TGTGCCAGCAGTTCAGGGGGCGCAGGCTATGGCTACACCTTC
cdr3_aa: CASSSGGAGYGYTF

v_call: TRBV12-3/TRBV12-4
clone_size: NA
j_call: TRBJ2-1
d_call: NA
cdr3_nt: TGTGCCAGCAGTTTTGACCCGGGAAATGAGCAGTTCTTC
cdr3_aa: CASSFDPGNEQFF

v_call: TRBV10-1
clone_size: NA
j_call: TRBJ2-2
d_call: NA
cdr3_nt: TGCGCCAGCAGTGGACATAACACCGGGGAGCTGTTTTTT
cdr3_aa: CASSGHNTGELFF

v_call: TRBV7-9
clone_size: NA
j_call: TRBJ2-1
d_call: TRBD2
cdr3_nt: TGTGCCTCGGGGAGGGATGAGCAGTTCTTC
cdr3_aa: CASGRDEQFF

v_call: TRBV5-1
clone_size: NA
j_call: TRBJ1-1
d_call: TRBD1
cdr3_nt: TGCGCCAGCAGCTACGGACAGGGTTCCTTGGTTGTCACTGAAGCTTTCTTT
cdr3_aa: CASSYGQGSLVVTEAFF

v_call: TRBV11-3
clone_size: NA
j_call: TRBJ2-7
d_call: NA
cdr3_nt: TGTGCCAGCAGCTTATCGCCCCCCCCCTACCACGAGCAGTACTTC
cdr3_aa: CASSLSPPPYHEQYF

v_call: TRBV9
clone_size: NA
j_call: TRBJ1-1
d_call: NA
cdr3_nt: TGTGCCAGCAGCGTGTTGGGTGAGGCTGAAGCTTTCTTT
cdr3_aa: CASSVLGEAEAFF

v_call: TRBV6-5
clone_size: NA
j_call: TRBJ1-2
d_call: NA
cdr3_nt: TGTGCCAGCAAGGCAGGCAACTATGGCTACACCTTC
cdr3_aa: CASKAGNYGYTF

v_call: TRBV4-3
clone_size: NA
j_call: TRBJ2-7
d_call: TRBD2
cdr3_nt: TGCGCCAGCAGCCAACGGACTAGCGGGATGTACGAGCAGTACTTC
cdr3_aa: CASSQRTSGMYEQYF

v_call: TRBV19
clone_size: NA
j_call: TRBJ1-2
d_call: TRBD1
cdr3_nt: TGTGCCAGTAGCTCGGGACAGCGCTATGGCTACACCTTC
cdr3_aa: CASSSGQRYGYTF

v_call: TRBV10-2
clone_size: NA
j_call: TRBJ2-1
d_call: TRBD2
cdr3_nt: TGCGCCAGGTTACCGGGACTAGCGGGGGAGAGCTCCTACAATGAGCAGTTCTTC
cdr3_aa: CARLPGLAGESSYNEQFF

v_call: TRBV6-6
clone_size: NA
j_call: TRBJ1-5
d_call: TRBD1
cdr3_nt: TGTGCCAGCAGTCCGGACAGGGGCGGGATTGGCAATCAGCCCCAGCATTTT
cdr3_aa: CASSPDRGGIGNQPQHF

v_call: TRBV6-6
clone_size: NA
j_call: TRBJ1-3
d_call: NA
cdr3_nt: TGTGCCAGCAGTTGGCCAGGGGTGTCCGGAAACACCATATATTTT
cdr3_aa: CASSWPGVSGNTIYF

v_call: TRBV21-1
clone_size: once
j_call: TRBJ1-3
d_call: NA
cdr3_nt: TGTGCCAGCAGCAAAGCCCCTTGGCACTCTGGAAACACCATATATTTT
cdr3_aa: CASSKAPWHSGNTIYF

v_call: TRBV6-5
clone_size: NA
j_call: TRBJ1-1
d_call: NA
cdr3_nt: TGTGCCAGCTTGGGGCGTCCTGAGAACACTGAAGCTTTCTTT
cdr3_aa: CASLGRPENTEAFF

v_call: TRBV5-8
clone_size: NA
j_call: TRBJ2-7
d_call: NA
cdr3_nt: TGTGCCAGCAGTTTAACAGGTCCCTACGAGCAGTACTTC
cdr3_aa: CASSLTGPYEQYF

v_call: TRBV6-5
clone_size: once
j_call: TRBJ1-2
d_call: TRBD1
cdr3_nt: TGTGCCAGCAGGCAGGGACAGATCTATGGCTACACCTTC
cdr3_aa: CASRQGQIYGYTF

v_call: TRBV24-1
clone_size: NA
j_call: TRBJ2-5
d_call: TRBD2
cdr3_nt: TGTGCCACCAGCGATACTTGGGAGGGACAAGAGACCCAGTACTTC
cdr3_aa: CATSDTWEGQETQYF

v_call: TRBV24-1
clone_size: few
j_call: TRBJ2-1
d_call: TRBD2
cdr3_nt: TGTGCCACCAGTACTAGCGGGAGCAATGAGCAGTTCTTC
cdr3_aa: CATSTSGSNEQFF

v_call: TRBV7-2
clone_size: NA
j_call: TRBJ2-7
d_call: TRBD1
cdr3_nt: TGTGCCAGCAGCTCTAGCGCGGACAGGGGGCCGTATGAGCAGTACTTC
cdr3_aa: CASSSSADRGPYEQYF

v_call: TRBV24-1
clone_size: NA
j_call: TRBJ2-3
d_call: NA
cdr3_nt: TGTGCCACCTCAGGGGATAGCACAGATACGCAGTATTTT
cdr3_aa: CATSGDSTDTQYF

v_call: TRBV30
clone_size: NA
j_call: TRBJ1-4
d_call: NA
cdr3_nt: TGTGCCTGGACCAGCCAGGTTACTAATGAAAAACTGTTTTTT
cdr3_aa: CAWTSQVTNEKLFF

v_call: TRBV14
clone_size: NA
j_call: TRBJ2-5
d_call: TRBD2
cdr3_nt: TGTGCCAGCAGCTGGCGGGGGTACCAAGAGACCCAGTACTTC
cdr3_aa: CASSWRGYQETQYF

v_call: TRBV5-4
clone_size: NA
j_call: TRBJ2-1
d_call: TRBD2
cdr3_nt: TGTGCCAGCAGCTTGAGGGCCGGGACTAGCGGCAATGAGCAGTTCTTC
cdr3_aa: CASSLRAGTSGNEQFF

v_call: TRBV5-6
clone_size: NA
j_call: TRBJ2-3
d_call: TRBD2
cdr3_nt: TGTGCCAGCAGCTTACTAGCGGGTGGCACAGATACGCAGTATTTT
cdr3_aa: CASSLLAGGTDTQYF

v_call: TRBV7-9
clone_size: NA
j_call: TRBJ2-1
d_call: NA
cdr3_nt: TGTGCCAGCAGCTCCTACTACAATGAGCAGTTCTTC
cdr3_aa: CASSSYYNEQFF

v_call: TRBV18
clone_size: NA
j_call: TRBJ2-5
d_call: TRBD1
cdr3_nt: TGTGCCAGCGCGACAGGGGACGGAAAGACCCAGTACTTC
cdr3_aa: CASATGDGKTQYF

v_call: TRBV9
clone_size: NA
j_call: TRBJ2-5
d_call: TRBD1
cdr3_nt: TGTGCCAGCAGCGAAACAGGGGGCGCTGGGGAGACCCAGTACTTC
cdr3_aa: CASSETGGAGETQYF

v_call: TRBV5-4
clone_size: NA
j_call: TRBJ1-1
d_call: NA
cdr3_nt: TGTGCCAGCAGCTGGGGGCGGACAGAAGCTTTCTTT
cdr3_aa: CASSWGRTEAFF

v_call: TRBV30
clone_size: NA
j_call: TRBJ2-5
d_call: NA
cdr3_nt: TGTGCCTGGAACAGGCTCGGGGAGACCCAGTACTTC
cdr3_aa: CAWNRLGETQYF

v_call: TRBV12-5
clone_size: once
j_call: TRBJ2-7
d_call: NA
cdr3_nt: TGTGCTAGTGGTTTGGACAGGGATGGGCAGTACTTC
cdr3_aa: CASGLDRDGQYF

v_call: TRBV18
clone_size: NA
j_call: TRBJ1-1
d_call: TRBD1
cdr3_nt: TGTGCCAGCTCGCGGACAGGGACCTTAAACACTGAAGCTTTCTTT
cdr3_aa: CASSRTGTLNTEAFF

v_call: TRBV27
clone_size: NA
j_call: TRBJ2-7
d_call: TRBD2
cdr3_nt: TGTGCCAGCAGTCCCCTAGCGGGTACCTCCTACGAGCAGTACTTC
cdr3_aa: CASSPLAGTSYEQYF